This entry lists 11 T cell receptor beta chains sequenced from one sample in a study of blood T cell repertoires in COVID-19. The data were produced by immunoSEQ multiplex PCR, yet TCRdb's version contains in-frame clones alone and is incomplete. The sample lists 210,000 or so clones, 85% to 90% occurring once. Material: peripheral blood. Receptor source: a man aged 45-65 years with acute or convalescent COVID-19.

In DNA form, the CDR3 reads TGTGCCAGCAGTCATCTGGGGGACACCAGCAATCAGCCCCAGCATTTT. This gives the protein CASSHLGDTSNQPQHF. This chain connects TRBV27 to TRBJ1-5; tentative D call: TRBD1 (6 bases). Germline V gene lookup returns CDR1 MNHEY and CDR2 SMNVEV (reference sequence). V was trimmed by 5 bases and J by 1 base, leaving 15 bases between them. The CDR3 loop spans 16 amino acids.

This chain joins TRBV27 and TRBJ1-5, with TRBD1 matching 9 bases. Trimming at V came to 5 bases and at J to 1 base, leaving 12 bases not matched to a gene. There are 18 residues in the CDR3. Germline CDR1 and CDR2: MNHEY and SMNVEV (reference sequence). The CDR3 DNA follows: TGTGCCAGCAGTCCCGGGACAGGGAGAGGCCCGAGCAATCAGCCCCAGCATTTT. This encodes CASSPGTGRGPSNQPQHF.

V usage is TRBV25-1 and J usage is TRBJ1-1, with TRBD1 identical over 7 bases. With 6 bases clipped from V and 5 bases from J, the junction kept 3 bases outside the gene matches. The germline gives CDR1 MGHDK, CDR2 SYGVNS. There are 12 residues in the CDR3. The CDR3 here is CASRPGGTEAFF. The CDR3 bases are TGTGCCAGCAGACCAGGGGGGACTGAAGCTTTCTTT.

The genes are TRBV7-9 and TRBJ1-1; D might be TRBD1 (5 bases). Germline lookup yields CDR1 SEHNR and CDR2 FQNEAQ (reference sequence). The ends were cut back, 7 bases at V and 4 bases at J, with 16 bases in the middle. This CDR3 contains 14 residues. The CDR3 is CASTLRGVGTEAFF. The CDR3 nucleotides are TGTGCCAGCACCCTTAGGGGTGTAGGCACTGAAGCTTTCTTT.

The CDR3 DNA reads TGCGCCAGCAGCTTGGGAGACAGTGGCTATGGCTACACCTTC. Its protein product is CASSLGDSGYGYTF. J is TRBJ1-2 and V is TRBV5-1; maybe TRBD1 (5 bases). This CDR3 has 14 residues. In germline, CDR1 is SGHRS, CDR2 YFSETQ. Deletions cut 0 bases from V and 4 bases from J, with 10 bases between.

The V call is TRBV19, the J call TRBJ2-2; TRBD1 is a possible D gene (5 bases). The CDR3 contains 17 residues. Per the germline V gene, CDR1 is LNHDA and CDR2 is SQIVND (reference sequence). Trimming removed 3 bases at V and 0 bases at J, with 14 bases between. Here the CDR3 reads CASSMGQGLANTGELFF. The CDR3 bases are TGTGCCAGTAGTATGGGTCAGGGCCTCGCGAACACCGGGGAGCTGTTTTTT. Complete variable domain (other parts from reference TRBV19 and TRBJ2-2): DGGITQSPKYLFRKEGQNVTLSCEQNLNHDAMYWYRQDPGQGLRLIYYSQIVNDFQKGDIAEGYSVSREKKESFPLTVTSAQKNPTAFYLCASSMGQGLANTGELFFGEGSRLTVL.

This clone appeared once. The genes are TRBV11-1 and TRBJ2-5; 8 bases are shared with TRBD2. The CDR3 loop spans 14 amino acids. The germline gives CDR1 SGHAT, CDR2 FQDESV (reference sequence). V shed 5 bases, J shed 4 bases, and the junction held 6 bases outside the gene matches. The CDR3 sequence: CASSDAGGGETQYF. The CDR3 bases are TGTGCCAGCAGCGATGCGGGGGGCGGAGAGACCCAGTACTTC.

The chain has TRBV7-6 and TRBJ2-7; 7 nucleotides line up with TRBD1. The germline gives CDR1 SGHVS, CDR2 FNYEAQ. CDR3 length equals 14 residues. Losses at the gene ends were 5 bases for V and 2 bases for J; bases not matched to a gene: 6. CDR3 region: CASSPPGQTYEQYF. The CDR3 coding sequence is TGTGCCAGCAGCCCGCCGGGACAGACCTACGAGCAGTACTTC.

The chain is built from TRBV7-2 and TRBJ1-1; D is unclear. Looked up from germline, CDR1 is SGHTA and CDR2 is FQGNSA. The CDR3 runs 12 residues. The V gene lost 5 bases and the J gene lost 7 bases, with 11 bases spanning the gap. CDR3 bases: TGTGCCAGCAGCATCAACAGCTTTGAAGCTTTCTTT. Protein sequence: CASSINSFEAFF.

The count of this clone is one. V is TRBV6-5 and J is TRBJ2-2; D may be TRBD2 (6 bases). Trimming took off 5 bases at V and 5 bases at J, with 12 bases between the two ends. Per germline, CDR1 MNHEY and CDR2 SVGAGI. The CDR3 loop spans 14 amino acids. The CDR3 nucleotides read TGTGCCAGCAGTCGGGACTCGAGGACCGGGGAGCTGTTTTTT. It encodes CASSRDSRTGELFF.

The chain joins TRBV19 to TRBJ1-3; 7 nucleotides align to TRBD1. V lost 3 bases, J lost 3 bases, and 8 bases stayed unmatched. Germline values: CDR1 LNHDA, CDR2 SQIVND (reference sequence). This CDR3 is 16 amino acids long. The CDR3 sequence is CASSILHRGGGNTIYF. The CDR3 nucleotides read TGTGCCAGTAGTATCCTCCACAGGGGAGGTGGAAACACCATATATTTT.